This entry features one T cell receptor (beta chain) sequence. The antigen it binds to is not known. One base away there is no much larger clone; base qualities are not given. The immunoSEQ Assay, a bias-controlled multiplex PCR, was used to amplify TCRbeta CDR3 regions from genomic DNA. The source study handled its data this way. The number of nucleated cells in each sample was estimated from the amplification of reference gene primers within the assay. To quantify the absolute abundance of each unique TCRbeta CDR3 rearrangement, sequence reads were collapsed and filtered. For each sample, productive Simpson clonality was calculated as the square root of Simpson's diversity index over productive rearrangements. TCRdb's version of the immuneACCESS table is confined to in-frame rearrangements and falls short of the full clone set. An unresolved V gene accounts for under half of the shortfall where checked; the remainder is of unknown origin. V, J and clone size are taken as reported in that table, and D and trimming were inferred from the DNA itself. The sample contains more than 200,000 clones, approximately 86% of them found a single time. 5.2% of the sample belongs to the ten largest clones.

The data were taken from a study of blood T cell repertoires in COVID-19 (dated by TCRdb to the early 2020s). Describing the broader study: Samples from collaborators originated in the United States, Italy and Spain and spanned both the acute and convalescent phases of COVID-19. The prospective study material was composed of cDNA or gDNA derived from T cells, B-cell-depleted T cells, or PBMCs. The dataset comprised deeply sampled blood TCRbeta repertoires from subjects exposed to, actively infected with, or recovered from COVID-19. The repertoires were released in a freely available public database meant as a resource for research on the immune response to SARS-CoV-2. The samples were drawn from the first 160 participants of the ongoing ImmuneRACE study and from 1,254 subjects provided by 6 global collaborators. Sample metadata almost always included a de-identified subject ID, COVID-19 status, age in years and sex. Where available, HLA class I and class II types were obtained from metadata supplied by the sample provider rather than from assay-based typing. Broad study findings and their caveats: How much clinical and demographic metadata was included differed by source and by participant, and the metadata was provided uncurated.

The CDR1 and CDR2 encoded by the germline V gene (reference sequence) are MNHEY and SMNVEV. Trimming leaves V shorter by 5 bases and J shorter by 0 bases, with the junction holding 10 bases beyond the gene matches. The CDR3 has 18 amino acids, counting the end cysteine and phenylalanine. Only CDR3 DNA remains: 54 bases, in frame from the first base. One collaborating source in Seattle enrolled patients during active infection and followed them longitudinally through the course of disease. Whole blood was collected in K2EDTA tubes by collaborating institutions according to the institutions' own protocols. For TCRbeta analysis, collaborators shipped samples as frozen whole blood, isolated PBMCs, or DNA extracted from either of those sample types.

The sample consisted of peripheral blood. The chain is assembled from TRBV27 and TRBJ1-5; the central 10 bases match TRBD1. The TCR originated in a woman in her sixties with COVID-19, enrolled during active disease. The CDR3 loop reads CASSPRTGGVGSNQPQHF. DNA sequence: TGTGCCAGCAGTCCCAGGACAGGGGGGGTTGGTAGCAATCAGCCCCAGCATTTT.